Included here is one T cell receptor (beta chain) sequence, with context. Construction of the TCRbeta library involved unique molecular identifiers. MiXCR, applied by TCRdb to the PCR reads, yields one record per CDR3 protein. Of approximately 510,000 distinct CDR3 sequences in the sample, about a sixth were seen once. The data derive from a study of T-cell reconstitution after alpha-beta-depleted transplantation in children. CDR3 length: 13 amino acids. The V gene lost 5 bases and the J gene lost 5 bases, with 10 bases spanning the gap. The germline V gene has CDR1 SGHVS and CDR2 FNYEAQ. This chain links TRBV7-6 with TRBJ1-5; D remains unclear. The material sequenced was PBMCs from the stem cell graft donor, taken from the stem cell graft. This sequence was found in a human donor who donated a stem cell graft to a child with acute lymphoblastic leukemia. The CDR3 loop is CASSPDLYQPQHF. The CDR3 DNA follows: TGTGCCAGCAGCCCGGACCTCTATCAGCCCCAGCATTTT.